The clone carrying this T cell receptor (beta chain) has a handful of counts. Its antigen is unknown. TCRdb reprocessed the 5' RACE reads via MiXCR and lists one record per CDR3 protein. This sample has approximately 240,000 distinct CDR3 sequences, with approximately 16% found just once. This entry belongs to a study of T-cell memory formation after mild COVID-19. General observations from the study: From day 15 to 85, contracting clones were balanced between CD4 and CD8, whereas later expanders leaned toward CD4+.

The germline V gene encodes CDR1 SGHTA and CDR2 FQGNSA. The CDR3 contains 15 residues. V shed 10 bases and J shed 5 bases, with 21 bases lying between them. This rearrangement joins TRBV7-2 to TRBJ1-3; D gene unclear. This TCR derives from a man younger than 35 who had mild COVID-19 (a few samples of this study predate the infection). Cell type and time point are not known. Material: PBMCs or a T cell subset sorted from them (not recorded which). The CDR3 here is CATADDSGRRNTIYF. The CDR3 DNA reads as TGTGCCACGGCGGACGATTCCGGACGGCGAAACACCATATATTTT. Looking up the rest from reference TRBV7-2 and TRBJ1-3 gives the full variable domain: GAGVSQSPSNKVTEKGKDVELRCDPISGHTALYWYRQSLGQGLEFLIYFQGNSAPDKSGLPSDRFSAERTGGSVSTLTIQRTQQEDSAVYLCATADDSGRRNTIYFGEGSWLTVV.